The entry below describes one TCR beta chain. Its antigen is unknown. The data are from a study of graft-versus-host responses after intestinal transplantation. Germline V lookup: CDR1 SNHLY, CDR2 FYNNEI. Trimming took off 6 bases at V and 6 bases at J, with 11 bases between the two ends. CDR3 size: 12 residues. Assay: immunoSEQ multiplex PCR; the TCRdb copy retains only in-frame clones and omits some. The sample includes fewer than 150,000 clones, approximately 94% of them seen just once. The material sequenced was unstimulated CD4+ T cells sorted from spleen or lymph node cells, taken before intestinal transplant. The sequence derives from a human donor who received an intestinal transplant. The gene calls are TRBV2 and TRBJ1-1, with D uncertain. The CDR3 region has the DNA TGTGCCAGCAGCCTACGGGAGGCTGAAGCTTTCTTT. This encodes CASSLREAEAFF.